The T cell receptor beta chain under discussion was sequenced for a study of cytomegalovirus exposure and HLA in healthy donors. V gave up 4 bases and J gave up 2 bases; unmatched junction bases: 1. This CDR3 contains 14 residues. Germline V lookup: CDR1 MNHEY, CDR2 SVGAGI. Vbeta (60) and Jbeta (13) primers were used in the PCR. Method: immunoSEQ multiplex PCR; TCRdb's copy keeps in-frame clones and lacks some. Counted here are over 65,000 clones, 70% to 90% occurring once; the ten biggest clones make up around 3.2%. Whole-study findings and limits: Analyzed later, association rates of TCRs varied across HLA loci, with DRB1 most and HLA-C fewest.

As to this clone: The antigen is unknown.

The receptor's source is a woman in her thirties in good health and CMV-seronegative. Sequencing was carried out using PBMCs. The V and J genes are TRBV6-5 and TRBJ2-2, with TRBD1 matching over 7 bases. The CDR3 DNA is TGTGCCAGCAGTTGGGACAGTAACACCGGGGAGCTGTTTTTT. This codes for CASSWDSNTGELFF.